The 18 T cell receptor beta chains presented below share a single source sample, sequenced in a study of T-cell reconstitution after alpha-beta-depleted transplantation in children (dated by TCRdb to 2016 to 2018). Receptor libraries were prepared by PCR. The listed sequencing device is Illumina HiSeq 2500. To normalize quantification of the TCRbeta repertoire, the TCR libraries were built with molecular barcoding that relied on unique molecular identifiers. Using fastp trimming at Q25 and MiXCR clonotype assembly, TCRdb reanalyzed the public sequencing data and kept in-frame beta chains. Rows matching on CDR3 protein sequence are summarized as one entry with the most common DNA and genes. Within this sample are some 200,000 distinct CDR3 sequences, with approximately 7% of them counted one time only. The top ten clonotypes cover about 2.9% of the sample. The sample was PBMCs from the stem cell graft donor, taken from the stem cell graft. These TCRs come from a human donor who donated a stem cell graft to a child with Wiskott-Aldrich syndrome.

This clonotype was detected many times. The rearrangement links TRBV11-2 to TRBJ1-2; 11 bases line up with TRBD1. This CDR3 is built from 17 residues. With V trimmed by 0 bases and J by 6 bases, 9 bases remained unmatched. Germline CDR1 is SGHAT and CDR2 is FQNNGV. CDR3 amino acids: CASSLDPWTGGDNGYTF. The CDR3 DNA follows: TGTGCCAGCAGCTTAGACCCTTGGACAGGGGGCGACAATGGCTACACCTTC.

CDR3 amino acids: CASRPTGGNIQYF. In DNA form, the CDR3 reads TGTGCCAGCAGACCGACAGGGGGAAACATTCAGTACTTC. The chain uses TRBV5-8 and TRBJ2-4, with 9 bases aligning to TRBD1. The germline gives CDR1 SGHTS, CDR2 YDEGEE. V lost 5 bases to trimming and J lost 6 bases; unmatched junction nucleotides: 3. This CDR3 comprises 13 residues.

This clonotype was observed at least ten times. V usage is TRBV7-2 and J usage is TRBJ1-2; D uncertain. The germline CDR1 and CDR2 sequences are SGHTA and FQGNSA. Trimming removed 0 bases from V and 8 bases from J, with 10 bases in between. The CDR3 contains 13 residues. The CDR3 spells CASSLASDGGYTF. The CDR3 bases are TGTGCCAGCAGCTTAGCCTCCGATGGGGGCTACACCTTC.

In this sample, this clonotype turned up a few times. The V gene is TRBV19, the J gene TRBJ2-3, with TRBD2 identical over 12 bases. This CDR3 region has 16 residues. V shed 10 bases, J shed 4 bases, and the junction held 12 bases outside the gene matches. In germline, CDR1 is LNHDA, CDR2 SQIVND (reference sequence). DNA of the CDR3: TGTGCCACCGCCCCCGGACTAGCGGGGAGTGCAGATACGCAGTATTTT. Its protein is CATAPGLAGSADTQYF.

The table lists this clonotype with a count of one. A much larger clone is a single base away; this may be a read error. This chain joins TRBV20-1 and TRBJ2-1; no clear D gene. The CDR3 spans 16 residues. In germline, CDR1 is DFQATT, CDR2 SNEGSKA (reference sequence). The CDR3: CCATADGFPFVDEQFF. For the CDR3, the DNA is TGCTGTGCTACTGCAGACGGGTTTCCCTTTGTCGATGAGCAGTTCTTC.

This clonotype appeared many times. The rearrangement joins TRBV6-1 to TRBJ1-4; D call uncertain. The CDR3 is 14 amino acids. Germline V lookup: CDR1 MNHNS, CDR2 SASEGT. V lost 5 bases to trimming and J lost 2 bases, with 9 bases between them. The CDR3 DNA sequence: TGTGCCAGCAGTCGTGATGCGACTAATGAAAAACTGTTTTTT. Translating gives CASSRDATNEKLFF.

In its sample, this clonotype was seen many times. This rearrangement joins TRBV7-9 to TRBJ1-5, with 7 bases that match TRBD1. Trimming at V came to 6 bases and at J to 0 bases, leaving 5 bases not matched to a gene. The germline gives CDR1 SEHNR, CDR2 FQNEAQ (reference sequence). The CDR3 is 15 residues long. CDR3: CASSQGQYSNQPQHF. CDR3 in DNA: TGTGCCAGCAGTCAGGGACAGTATAGCAATCAGCCCCAGCATTTT.

This clonotype was detected only a few times. This chain joins TRBV5-1 and TRBJ1-2; a weak D match, TRBD1 (5 bases). V was trimmed by 3 bases and J by 8 bases, leaving 17 bases between them. Germline assignment: CDR1 SGHRS and CDR2 YFSETQ. The CDR3 contains 14 residues. The CDR3 DNA sequence: TGCGCCAGCAGCTACGGCGGGGGGAGAAGAGGCTACACCTTC. This gives the protein CASSYGGGRRGYTF.

Ten or more counts support this clonotype. The chain joins TRBV29-1 to TRBJ1-1; unclear D gene. Germline CDR1 reads SQVTM; CDR2 reads ANQGSEA. Trimming left V 7 bases short and J 1 base short, with 4 bases between. The CDR3 extends over 10 amino acids. The CDR3 reads CSARNTEAFF. CDR3 coding DNA: TGCAGCGCCCGGAACACTGAAGCTTTCTTT.

The sample holds many counts of this clonotype. The chain carries TRBV28 and TRBJ2-5; maybe TRBD2 (7 bases). CDR3 length: 13 amino acids. Germline CDR1 and CDR2: MDHEN and SYDVKM. The V end was cut by 7 bases, the J end by 5 bases, with 14 bases between. CDR3 protein: CASIEGGEETQYF. The CDR3, as DNA: TGTGCCAGCATCGAGGGGGGGGAGGAGACCCAGTACTTC.

This clonotype showed up many times. This chain's CDR3 is CSVEESGRRSYNEQFF. The CDR3 DNA reads as TGCAGCGTTGAAGAAAGTGGGCGGCGCTCCTACAATGAGCAGTTCTTC. The rearrangement links TRBV29-1 to TRBJ2-1; D gene unclear. Germline V gene data show CDR1 as SQVTM and CDR2 as ANQGSEA. Trimming took off 0 bases at V and 0 bases at J, with 12 bases between the two ends. This CDR3 is built from 16 residues.

There are many counts of this clonotype. The CDR3 bases are TGTGCCAGCAGTTACGAGCTGCAGGGAGGTAGTAATTCACCCCTCCACTTT. It is translated as CASSYELQGGSNSPLHF. The V call is TRBV6-5, the J call TRBJ1-6; D is perhaps TRBD1 (5 bases). V gave up 2 bases and J gave up 6 bases, with 17 bases separating them. The CDR3 sequence is 17 residues long. The germline V gene encodes CDR1 MNHEY and CDR2 SVGAGI.

This clonotype occurred many times. The V call is TRBV25-1, the J call TRBJ2-7; D ambiguous. Trimming cost V 4 bases and J 4 bases, with 5 bases left between them. CDR1 MGHDK and CDR2 SYGVNS come from the germline V gene. This CDR3 spans 11 amino acids. CDR3 nucleotides: TGTGCCAGCAGTGCTAAATACGAGCAGTACTTC. It yields the protein CASSAKYEQYF.

This clonotype was observed a handful of times. CDR3 amino acids: CASSPGAVKNIQYF. DNA of the CDR3: TGTGCCAGCAGCCCCGGGGCCGTCAAAAACATTCAGTACTTC. The chain joins TRBV11-2 to TRBJ2-4, with D perhaps matching TRBD1 or TRBD2 (5 bases each). V lost 5 bases, J lost 3 bases, and 11 bases lay in between. Per the germline V gene, CDR1 is SGHAT and CDR2 is FQNNGV. CDR3 size: 14 residues.

This clonotype has ten or more counts. This rearrangement joins TRBV4-3 to TRBJ2-3; D is uncertain. Germline V gene lookup returns CDR1 LGHNA and CDR2 YSLEER. The CDR3 is 13 residues long. The V end was cut by 1 base, the J end by 5 bases, with 7 bases between. The DNA for the CDR3 is TGCGCCAGCAGCCAAGGTGAGGAAGATACGCAGTATTTT. This translates into CASSQGEEDTQYF.

This clonotype was seen ten or more times. The J gene is TRBJ2-5, the V gene TRBV20-1, with D possibly being TRBD1 (7 bases). The CDR3 sequence is 13 residues long. Germline lookup yields CDR1 DFQATT and CDR2 SNEGSKA (reference sequence). V lost 5 bases to trimming and J lost 2 bases, with 12 bases between them. The CDR3 loop is CSAGQGGQETQYF. The CDR3 bases are TGCAGTGCTGGTCAGGGGGGACAAGAGACCCAGTACTTC.

The sample holds many counts of this clonotype. The rearrangement links TRBV25-1 to TRBJ2-3, with 15 bases aligning to TRBD2. Germline V gives CDR1 MGHDK, CDR2 SYGVNS. Trimming removed 5 bases from V and 6 bases from J; junction bases left unmatched: 9. This CDR3 region has 17 residues. The CDR3 region is CASSSRTSGGAVDTQYF. CDR3 DNA: TGTGCCAGCAGTTCTAGGACTAGCGGGGGGGCGGTCGATACGCAGTATTTT.

This clonotype was picked up many times. The genes are TRBV25-1 and TRBJ1-3; D is ambiguous. With 5 bases removed from V and 0 bases from J, the gap between germline ends came to 5 bases. Per germline, CDR1 MGHDK and CDR2 SYGVNS. There are 13 residues in the CDR3. The CDR3 sequence: CASSKASGNTIYF. Here the CDR3 DNA reads TGTGCCAGCAGTAAAGCCTCTGGAAACACCATATATTTT.